This TCR beta chain was retrieved from a study of early T cells in non-severe SARS-CoV-2 infection. Study-level information: Sequencing of unsorted whole blood was done on bulk RNA, leaving chains unpaired. Study-level results: VDJdb matches were skewed toward anti-spike CD8 T cell responses.

Germline CDR1 is LGHNT and CDR2 is FRNRAP. The CDR3 totals 16 residues. V was clipped by 5 bases and J by 3 bases; unmatched bases: 4. This clonotype was counted a few times. The antigen remains unidentified. Individual cDNA molecules were tagged with unique molecular identifiers, the study reported. TCRdb independently ran MiXCR on the 5' RACE reads; one entry per CDR3 protein. The sample records 100,000 to 130,000 distinct CDR3 sequences, about an eighth being singletons. The sequence came from an adult who was a healthcare worker with PCR-confirmed SARS-CoV-2 infection or an uninfected control (not recorded which). This chain uses TRBV12-5 with TRBJ2-2; TRBD1 matches 12 bases. The specimen sequenced was whole blood. The CDR3 is CASGPGQGADTGELFF. The CDR3 region has the DNA TGTGCTAGTGGTCCGGGACAGGGGGCGGACACCGGGGAGCTGTTTTTT.